Following are 18 T cell receptor beta chains from one sample sequenced in a study of cytomegalovirus exposure and HLA in healthy donors. The PCR had 60 Vbeta and 13 Jbeta primers. Profiled with immunoSEQ multiplex PCR; TCRdb holds only in-frame clones, not every one. The sample holds around 180,000 clones, approximately 80% seen once. What was sequenced was PBMCs. The origin of the receptors is a man aged 18 to 29 in good health and CMV-seronegative.

For the CDR3, the DNA is TGTGCCAGCAGTGAAGGTCCAGGGGAGAATTCACCCCTCCACTTT. As protein: CASSEGPGENSPLHF. V gene TRBV6-1 combines with J gene TRBJ1-6; perhaps TRBD1 as D (6 bases). CDR3 size: 15 residues. Trimming cost V 1 base and J 7 bases, with 11 bases left between them. CDR1 MNHNS and CDR2 SASEGT come from the germline V gene.

This rearrangement joins TRBV19 to TRBJ1-5; 7 nucleotides line up with TRBD1. There are 14 residues in the CDR3. V dropped 4 bases and J dropped 1; count of bases not matched to a gene: 1. The V gene's germline CDR1 is LNHDA and CDR2 SQIVND (reference sequence). CDR3 in DNA: TGTGCCAGTAGTACGACAGGGAGCAATCAGCCCCAGCATTTT. Protein sequence: CASSTTGSNQPQHF.

Only a few counts were recorded for this clone. The genes are TRBV6-5 and TRBJ1-1; the match to TRBD1 covers 7 bases. Germline V gives CDR1 MNHEY, CDR2 SVGAGI. The CDR3 loop spans 13 amino acids. With V trimmed by 5 bases and J by 3 bases, 3 bases remained unmatched. The CDR3 sequence is CASSEGQHTEAFF. The CDR3 DNA is TGTGCCAGCAGTGAGGGACAGCACACTGAAGCTTTCTTT.

CDR3 in amino acids: CASSLTFRTGDSPLHF. CDR3 coding DNA: TGTGCCAGCAGCTTAACGTTTCGGACAGGGGATTCACCCCTCCACTTT. The V gene is TRBV7-3, the J gene TRBJ1-6; 9 bases align to TRBD1. The trim removed 0 bases at V and 8 bases at J, leaving 5 bases unmatched. CDR1 is SGHTA, CDR2 FQGTGA, per germline. The CDR3 is 16 residues long.

CDR3 coding DNA: TGTGCCAGCAGAGCTAGCGGGGGGGCCGGGGTAGAGACCCAGTACTTC. It specifies CASRASGGAGVETQYF. V is TRBV2 and J is TRBJ2-5; 12 bases agree with TRBD2. The trim removed 6 bases at V and 4 bases at J, leaving 9 bases unmatched. The CDR3 has 16 amino acids. Germline V gives CDR1 SNHLY, CDR2 FYNNEI.

The J gene is TRBJ2-7, the V gene TRBV5-1; perhaps TRBD1 as D (6 bases). CDR1 is SGHRS, CDR2 YFSETQ, per germline. V lost 3 bases and J 5 bases, leaving 15 bases between the germline ends. The CDR3 is 14 residues long. In DNA, the CDR3 is TGCGCCAGCAGCTCCGGAACAGGGATACACGAGCAGTACTTC. Its translation: CASSSGTGIHEQYF.

The chain links TRBV7-9 to TRBJ1-1; D is unclear. The CDR3 covers 15 residues. Per germline, CDR1 SEHNR and CDR2 FQNEAQ (reference sequence). The germline V and J ends were trimmed by 2 bases and 4 bases, with 14 bases remaining between them. CDR3 sequence: CASSLRGPRATEAFF. The CDR3 bases are TGTGCCAGCAGCTTAAGAGGCCCGCGGGCCACTGAAGCTTTCTTT.

The genes are TRBV6-5 and TRBJ1-6, with D perhaps matching TRBD1 (5 bases). In germline, CDR1 is MNHEY, CDR2 SVGAGI. V lost 5 bases to trimming and J lost 10 bases, with 12 bases between them. The CDR3 extends over 13 amino acids. CDR3 sequence reads: CASSQGLASPLHF. The DNA of the CDR3 is TGTGCCAGCAGTCAGGGTCTAGCGTCACCCCTCCACTTT.

This clone has only one observation. CDR3 nucleotides: TGTGCCAGTAGTATAGACGGGAGAGGCACCGGGGAGCTGTTTTTT. Residues: CASSIDGRGTGELFF. This chain connects TRBV19 to TRBJ2-2; D is possibly TRBD2 (6 bases). The V gene lost 0 bases and the J gene lost 4 bases, with 9 bases spanning the gap. CDR3 length equals 15 residues. Germline CDR1 and CDR2: LNHDA and SQIVND (reference sequence).

This rearrangement joins TRBV30 to TRBJ1-1, with 10 positions matching TRBD1. Germline CDR1 reads GTSNPN; CDR2 reads SVGIG (reference sequence). The CDR3 loop spans 14 amino acids. V lost 3 bases, J lost 4 bases, and 5 bases stayed unmatched. CDR3 coding DNA: TGTGCCTGGAGCCATGGACAGGGGGGCACTGAAGCTTTCTTT. This gives the protein CAWSHGQGGTEAFF.

This clone has more than one count but fewer than ten. This chain connects TRBV7-9 to TRBJ2-1; D unclear. CDR1 and CDR2 (germline): SEHNR, FQNEAQ (reference sequence). With 4 bases removed from V and 6 bases from J, the gap between germline ends came to 10 bases. The CDR3 sequence is 13 residues long. The CDR3 region has the DNA TGTGCCAGCAGCTCACTCCAGGCCAATGAGCAGTTCTTC. Encoded protein: CASSSLQANEQFF.

CDR3 nucleotide sequence: TGTGCCAGCAGCCTGGAGGGACAGGGGAGAAACACCGGGGAGCTGTTTTTT. Translation: CASSLEGQGRNTGELFF. The chain joins TRBV7-9 to TRBJ2-2, with TRBD1 matching over 10 bases. Germline V gene sequence: CDR1 SEHNR, CDR2 FQNEAQ (reference sequence). The CDR3 has 17 amino acids. Losses at the gene ends were 5 bases for V and 2 bases for J; bases not matched to a gene: 8.

A single count supports this clone. J is TRBJ2-3 and V is TRBV11-2; D uncertain. This CDR3 has 16 amino acids. V dropped 1 base and J dropped 2 bases, with 13 bases sitting between them. From germline, CDR1 is SGHAT and CDR2 FQNNGV. The CDR3 loop reads CASSLAQVAITDTQYF. The DNA of the CDR3 is TGTGCCAGCAGCTTAGCTCAGGTTGCGATCACAGATACGCAGTATTTT.

The genes are TRBV11-2 and TRBJ2-7; D gene ambiguous. Germline CDR1 is SGHAT and CDR2 is FQNNGV. The CDR3 is 16 amino acids. V gave up 5 bases and J gave up 0 bases, with 17 bases separating them. This chain's CDR3 is CASSIRSSRSSYEQYF. In DNA form, the CDR3 reads TGTGCCAGCAGCATCCGAAGTTCTAGGAGCTCCTACGAGCAGTACTTC.

The J gene is TRBJ1-2, the V gene TRBV15; perhaps TRBD1 as D (6 bases). The germline CDR1 and CDR2 sequences are LNHNV and YYDKDF (reference sequence). This CDR3 has 15 residues. V was pared by 5 bases and J by 2 bases, with 15 bases between. The CDR3 reads CATSPSGGPNYGYTF. The CDR3 nucleotides read TGTGCCACCAGCCCTTCTGGGGGCCCAAACTATGGCTACACCTTC.

This clone was counted once. The rearrangement joins TRBV7-2 to TRBJ2-7; D unresolved. Per the germline V gene, CDR1 is SGHTA and CDR2 is FQGNSA. V was pared by 0 bases and J by 6 bases, with 3 bases between. This CDR3 spans 11 amino acids. CDR3: CASSLAREQYF. The CDR3 DNA reads as TGTGCCAGCAGCTTAGCTCGCGAGCAGTACTTC. The full variable domain, with the rest looked up from reference TRBV7-2 and TRBJ2-7, is GAGVSQSPSNKVTEKGKDVELRCDPISGHTALYWYRQSLGQGLEFLIYFQGNSAPDKSGLPSDRFSAERTGGSVSTLTIQRTQQEDSAVYLCASSLAREQYFGPGTRLTVT.

The chain employs TRBV5-1 and TRBJ2-7; no clear D. This CDR3 region has 15 residues. Germline V gene lookup returns CDR1 SGHRS and CDR2 YFSETQ. V lost 0 bases, J lost 5 bases, and 15 bases lay in between. The CDR3, as DNA: TGCGCCAGCAGCTTGGCCTTGCGCGGAAACAACGAGCAGTACTTC. This encodes CASSLALRGNNEQYF. The full variable domain, its missing parts supplied by reference TRBV5-1 and TRBJ2-7, is KAGVTQTPRYLIKTRGQQVTLSCSPISGHRSVSWYQQTPGQGLQFLFEYFSETQRNKGNFPGRFSGRQFSNSRSEMNVSTLELGDSALYLCASSLALRGNNEQYFGPGTRLTVT.

This clone was found a few times. The chain is built from TRBV2 and TRBJ1-2; weak D call: TRBD1 (6 bases). Germline V gene lookup returns CDR1 SNHLY and CDR2 FYNNEI. The CDR3 has 14 residues. The germline V and J ends were trimmed by 2 bases and 8 bases, with 15 bases remaining between them. The CDR3 region is CASSELGGAQGYTF. CDR3 in DNA: TGTGCCAGCAGTGAATTGGGGGGGGCGCAGGGCTACACCTTC.